This is a list of T cell receptor beta chains from one sample in a study of CD8 T cells in ankylosing spondylitis. TCRdb recomputed calls from the 5' RACE reads with MiXCR, one row per CDR3 protein. The sample has some 450,000 distinct CDR3 sequences; about a sixth are singletons. Sequencing was performed on blood, either unsorted or a sorted T cell fraction (not recorded which). The receptors were sampled from a male donor with ankylosing spondylitis. The CDR3 runs from the conserved cysteine through the conserved F or W. D genes are given only for firm matches. Rows give clone size only sometimes, using once, few, many, or a class for an expanded clone.

>TRBV3-1|TRBJ2-5|NA|TRBD2
TGTGCCAGCGCTCGGGGGGGCCAAGAGACCCAGTACTTC
CASARGGQETQYF
>TRBV28|TRBJ2-7|NA|NA
TGTGCCAGCAGCCTGGTATTATGGGAGCAGTACTTC
CASSLVLWEQYF
>TRBV5-6|TRBJ2-7|NA|TRBD1
TGTGCCAGCAGCTTGGTCGAGGGACAGTACGAGCAGTACTTC
CASSLVEGQYEQYF
>TRBV4-1|TRBJ1-5|NA|NA
TGCGCCAGCAGCCAAGATCAGAATCAGCCCCAGCATTTT
CASSQDQNQPQHF
>TRBV27|TRBJ1-2|NA|NA
TGTGCCAGCAGTTTAAAACCGGGCCCCTATGGCTACACCTTC
CASSLKPGPYGYTF
>TRBV24-1|TRBJ2-1|NA|NA
TGTGCCACCAGTGTCCGGGGTGCGAGCTCCTACAATGAGCAGTTCTTC
CATSVRGASSYNEQFF
>TRBV27|TRBJ2-7|NA|TRBD2
TGTGCCAGCAGTCCACTAGGGACTAGCGCGCGAAGGAGCTCCTACGAGCAGTACTTC
CASSPLGTSARRSSYEQYF
>TRBV24-1|TRBJ2-3|few|TRBD1
TGTGCCACCAGTGAAGCCGGGACAGGGGGCTCAGATACGCAGTATTTT
CATSEAGTGGSDTQYF
>TRBV27|TRBJ2-5|NA|NA
TGTGCCAGCAGGTCCTGGTCCCAAGAGACCCAGTACTTC
CASRSWSQETQYF
>TRBV28|TRBJ1-1|few|TRBD1
TGTGCCAGCACTGGGGTGGGACAGGGGGCCAACACTGAAGCTTTCTTT
CASTGVGQGANTEAFF
>TRBV12-3/TRBV12-4|TRBJ2-7|many|NA
TGTGCCAGCAGTTTAAACAACGCCCCTTACGAGCAGTACTTC
CASSLNNAPYEQYF
>TRBV19|TRBJ2-1|NA|NA
TGTGCCAGTAGTAATTTCTCCTACAATGAGCAGTTCTTC
CASSNFSYNEQFF
>TRBV5-8|TRBJ2-3|NA|NA
TGTGCCAGCAGTTCTGGTGTCCAGTGGTTCACAGATACGCAGTATTTT
CASSSGVQWFTDTQYF
>TRBV4-2|TRBJ1-4|NA|NA
TGTGCCAGCAGCCAAGATAGAAAAGGGGGTCCCACTAATGAAAAACTGTTTTTT
CASSQDRKGGPTNEKLFF
>TRBV30|TRBJ1-2|NA|NA
TGTGCCTGGAGTAACACAGGGAGATCCTATGGCTACACCTTC
CAWSNTGRSYGYTF
>TRBV14|TRBJ1-1|few|NA
TGTGCCAGCAGCCAGGCTCGTACCCTGAACACTGAAGCTTTCTTT
CASSQARTLNTEAFF
>TRBV15|TRBJ1-1|many|NA
TGTGCCACCAGCAGAGACCAGGGACGAACTGAAGCTTTCTTT
CATSRDQGRTEAFF
>TRBV20-1|TRBJ1-2|NA|NA
TGCAGTGCCACCGACGGCGGGTATGGCTACACCTTC
CSATDGGYGYTF
>TRBV29-1|TRBJ1-4|NA|TRBD1
TGCAGCGGCGGGGGGACAGCAGGTGAAAAACTGTTTTTT
CSGGGTAGEKLFF
>TRBV15|TRBJ2-2|NA|NA
TGTGCCACCAGCAGAGATACGTACACCGGGGAGCTGTTTTTT
CATSRDTYTGELFF
>TRBV20-1|TRBJ1-2|many|NA
TGCAGTGCTAGAAATTCCGGGACGGCGTTTGGCTACACCTTC
CSARNSGTAFGYTF
>TRBV28|TRBJ1-2|NA|TRBD1
TGTGCCAGCACCCGCGGAGGGGAGGGGGCCGACTATGGCTACACCTTC
CASTRGGEGADYGYTF
>TRBV4-3|TRBJ2-7|few|NA
TGCGCCAGCAGCCAAGAACGGGCTCGTCACCACGAGCAGTACTTC
CASSQERARHHEQYF
>TRBV9|TRBJ2-1|few|NA
TGTGCCAGCAGCCCGCCGGGACTGATAGACGAGCAGTTCTTC
CASSPPGLIDEQFF
>TRBV10-3|TRBJ2-7|few|NA
TGTGCCATCAGTGAAAGGGCAGTCTACGAGCAGTACTTC
CAISERAVYEQYF
>TRBV5-1|TRBJ2-2|many|NA
TGCGCCAGCAGCTTGGAAGGGGGTCGGTCCGGGGAGCTGTTTTTT
CASSLEGGRSGELFF
>TRBV30|TRBJ2-7|NA|NA
TGTGCCTGGAGTGAAACCGTGGGTAGATCCGAGCAGTACTTC
CAWSETVGRSEQYF
>TRBV5-5|TRBJ1-3|few|NA
TGTGCCAGCAGCTCACACGGACCTTCTGGAAACACCATATATTTT
CASSSHGPSGNTIYF
>TRBV20-1|TRBJ2-1|few|TRBD2
TGCAGTGCTAGAGGGGGACTAGCTGTACACAATGAGCAGTTCTTC
CSARGGLAVHNEQFF
>TRBV6-5|TRBJ1-2|NA|NA
TGTGCCAGCAGTTACTCCAGTTCTAACTATGGCTACACCTTC
CASSYSSSNYGYTF
>TRBV7-2|TRBJ1-1|many|NA
TGTGCCAGCAGCTTAGGAGGGTTGGACACTGAAGCTTTCTTT
CASSLGGLDTEAFF
>TRBV7-9|TRBJ2-7|few|NA
TGTGCCAGCAGCTTAGCGGGGGGAGTATCTGAGCAGTACTTC
CASSLAGGVSEQYF
>TRBV7-9|TRBJ2-3|NA|NA
TGTGCCAGCAGCCCAATGGGGGGTGGAACAGATACGCAGTATTTT
CASSPMGGGTDTQYF
>TRBV6-4|TRBJ1-2|NA|NA
TGTGCCAGCACGAATCGGGGTGGCTACACCTTC
CASTNRGGYTF
>TRBV7-3|TRBJ2-3|NA|NA
TGTGCCAGCAGCTTATCGGGAGTCCCAGATACGCAGTATTTT
CASSLSGVPDTQYF
>TRBV20-1|TRBJ1-4|NA|NA
TGCAGTGCTAGGGCCAGCCCTGGGACCTTTGCAACTAATGAAAAACTGTTTTTT
CSARASPGTFATNEKLFF
>TRBV7-8|TRBJ2-7|few|TRBD2
TGTGCCAGCAGCTTAGGTGGGACTAGCGGGGGCCCTAGCTCCTACGAGCAGTACTTC
CASSLGGTSGGPSSYEQYF
>TRBV29-1|TRBJ2-1|NA|TRBD2
TGCAGTCATATCGGACTAGCGTTCGACAATGAGCAGTTCTTC
CSHIGLAFDNEQFF
>TRBV6-2/TRBV6-3|TRBJ2-7|NA|NA
TGTGCCAGCAGTCTCTTCGTCTCCGAGCAGTACTTC
CASSLFVSEQYF
>TRBV5-1|TRBJ2-3|NA|TRBD2
TGCGCCAGCAGCTTCCGGGGGGGGACGCAGTATTTT
CASSFRGGTQYF
>TRBV27|TRBJ2-7|few|TRBD1
TGTGCCAGCAGCCCCGGGACAGGGGGTAGCGAGCAGTACTTC
CASSPGTGGSEQYF
>TRBV6-5|TRBJ1-6|NA|NA
TGTGCCAGCAGTTACCTGGGGAGCTCTTTTAATTCACCCCTCCACTTT
CASSYLGSSFNSPLHF
>TRBV5-5|TRBJ2-7|once|TRBD1
TGTGCCAGCAGCTCAGGGGGCACCAACTACGAGCAGTACTTC
CASSSGGTNYEQYF
>TRBV12-3/TRBV12-4|TRBJ2-1|many|TRBD2
TGTGCCAGCAGTCCCGGACTAGTCGGGAACAATGAGCAGTTCTTC
CASSPGLVGNNEQFF
>TRBV5-1|TRBJ2-3|few|NA
TGCGCCAGCAGCTTGGTGGGAGCCCGCGCCACAGATACGCAGTATTTT
CASSLVGARATDTQYF
>TRBV7-2|TRBJ1-5|NA|NA
TGTGCCAGCAGCTTAGGACTGATTAGCAATCAGCCCCAGCATTTT
CASSLGLISNQPQHF
>TRBV5-8|TRBJ1-1|NA|TRBD1
TGTGCCAGCAGCTTGGACAGGGGAACAGCTTTCTTT
CASSLDRGTAFF